Below, 6 T cell receptor beta chains from the same sample are listed, as sequenced in a study of T-cell memory formation after mild COVID-19. TCRdb fed the 5' RACE reads into MiXCR, producing one record per CDR3 protein. The data hold approximately 480,000 distinct CDR3 sequences, with about 20% observed a single time. The material sequenced was PBMCs or a T cell subset sorted from them (not recorded which). These TCRs come from an adult woman who had mild COVID-19 (a few samples of this study predate the infection). Cell type and time point are not known.

The sample holds many counts of this clonotype. The V gene is TRBV4-2, the J gene TRBJ2-3, with 7 bases matching TRBD2. Germline-derived CDR1 and CDR2 are LGHNA and YNFKEQ. CDR3 length: 16 amino acids. The V gene end was trimmed by 3 bases and the J gene end by 2 bases; junction bases not matched to a gene: 8. The CDR3 DNA follows: TGTGCCAGCAGCCAGACTAGCAGGATTCTCACAGATACGCAGTATTTT. It specifies CASSQTSRILTDTQYF.

This clonotype was seen a few times. This chain's CDR3 is CASSLIGPGYYEQYF. The CDR3 nucleotides are TGTGCCAGCAGTTTAATTGGACCAGGGTATTACGAGCAGTACTTC. The rearrangement uses TRBV27 and TRBJ2-7, with D maybe TRBD1 (5 bases). CDR1 is MNHEY, CDR2 SMNVEV, per germline (reference sequence). V lost 2 bases and J lost 4, with 15 bases in between. This CDR3 comprises 15 residues.

This chain connects TRBV7-2 to TRBJ2-5; D is perhaps TRBD2 (6 bases). Germline V gives CDR1 SGHTA, CDR2 FQGNSA. Trimming cost V 1 base and J 4 bases, with 13 bases left between them. The CDR3 has 15 amino acids. The CDR3 DNA sequence: TGTGCCAGCAGCTTAGACGGGGGTCGTTCAGAGACCCAGTACTTC. It specifies CASSLDGGRSETQYF.

This chain uses TRBV29-1 with TRBJ2-7, with 7 bases matching TRBD2. In germline, CDR1 is SQVTM, CDR2 ANQGSEA. Trimming took 1 base from V and 0 from J; bases not matched to a gene: 3. The CDR3 has 14 residues. The CDR3 DNA sequence: TGCAGCGTTGAAGCGCGGGGGAGCTCCTACGAGCAGTACTTC. Its protein is CSVEARGSSYEQYF.

In nucleotides, the CDR3 is TGCGCCAGCAGCTTGGGGGGACTAGCGGGAAGCCAAGAGACCCAGTACTTC. It translates to CASSLGGLAGSQETQYF. The rearrangement uses TRBV5-1 and TRBJ2-5; 13 positions match TRBD2. There are 17 residues in the CDR3. V was pared by 0 bases and J by 1 base, with 3 bases of the junction left unmatched. Looked up from germline, CDR1 is SGHRS and CDR2 is YFSETQ.

The chain joins TRBV7-9 to TRBJ2-5; the D gene could be TRBD1 or TRBD2 (5 bases each). CDR1 and CDR2 from the germline V gene are SEHNR and FQNEAQ (reference sequence). The V end lost 5 bases, the J end lost 4 bases, and 8 bases lay between the germline ends. This CDR3 has 12 amino acids. The CDR3 coding sequence is TGTGCCAGCAGCCGGGACGGAGAGACCCAGTACTTC. It is translated as CASSRDGETQYF.